This T cell receptor beta chain emerged from a study of CD8+ T cells in alopecia areata. Study as a whole: Treatment of the treated patients consisted of oral tofacitinib, 5 to 10 mg twice daily.

The sequencing template was cDNA reverse transcribed from extracted RNA. The repertoire was sequenced with immunoSEQ multiplex PCR; TCRdb's copy has only in-frame clones and lacks some. This repertoire shows 200,000 to 250,000 clones, around 62% found once; its top ten account for approximately 0.44%. Germline V gene lookup returns CDR1 MGHDK and CDR2 SYGVNS. The CDR3 extends over 9 amino acids. The ends were cut back, 11 bases at V and 5 bases at J, with 4 bases in the middle. PBMCs were stained for CD3, CD4 and CD8, and CD4+ and CD8+ T cells were sorted. Sample: CD4+ T cells sorted from blood, taken at week 0. This TCR was recovered from a human donor with alopecia areata. The chain recombines TRBV25-1 with TRBJ2-4; D remains ambiguous. CDR3 sequence: CAGENIQYF. The CDR3 DNA reads as TGTGCCGGAGAAAACATTCAGTACTTC.